This TCR beta chain was obtained from a study of cytomegalovirus exposure and HLA in healthy donors. Deletions cut 4 bases from V and 2 bases from J, with 6 bases between. The CDR3 has 13 amino acids. Per the germline V gene, CDR1 is MNHEY and CDR2 is SMNVEV (reference sequence). Primers: 60 Vbeta forward and 13 Jbeta reverse. Assay used: immunoSEQ multiplex PCR; TCRdb lists only in-frame clones, some missing. The data hold about 96,000 clones, with approximately 72% observed a single time. The clonotype originates from a female donor in good health and CMV-seropositive. The chain carries TRBV27 and TRBJ1-5; D is unclear. The specimen was PBMCs. The CDR3 DNA reads as TGTGCCAGCAGTTACAGTGGCAATCAGCCCCAGCATTTT. Translating gives CASSYSGNQPQHF.